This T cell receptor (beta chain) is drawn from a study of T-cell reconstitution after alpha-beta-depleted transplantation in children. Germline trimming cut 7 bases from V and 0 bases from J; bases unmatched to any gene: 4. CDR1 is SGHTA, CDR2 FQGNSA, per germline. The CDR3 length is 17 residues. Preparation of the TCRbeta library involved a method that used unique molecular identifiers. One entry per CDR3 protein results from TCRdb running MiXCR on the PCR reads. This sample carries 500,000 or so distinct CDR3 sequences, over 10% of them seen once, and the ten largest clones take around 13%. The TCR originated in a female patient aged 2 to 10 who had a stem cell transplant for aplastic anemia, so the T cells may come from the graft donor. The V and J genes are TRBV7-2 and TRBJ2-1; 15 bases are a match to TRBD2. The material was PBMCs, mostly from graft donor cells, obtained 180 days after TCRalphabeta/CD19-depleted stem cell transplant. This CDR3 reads CASTGLAGGLSYNEQFF. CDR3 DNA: TGTGCCAGCACAGGACTAGCGGGAGGGCTCTCCTACAATGAGCAGTTCTTC.